The 26 T cell receptor beta chains given below trace back to one sample, sequenced in a study of technical replicates of blood from a handful of donors. Method: immunoSEQ multiplex PCR; TCRdb's copy keeps in-frame clones and lacks some. Of tens of thousands of clones listed, 93% are singletons. Material: T cells isolated from PBMCs. The receptors shown here come from a human donor in good health.

The chain uses TRBV6-1 and TRBJ2-5; 10 bases line up with TRBD1. Germline V CDR1 and CDR2: MNHNS, SASEGT. This CDR3 is built from 17 residues. The ends lost 4 bases at V and 2 bases at J; junction bases unmatched: 10. CDR3 protein: CASSVFVGQGGQETQYF. The CDR3 DNA follows: TGTGCCAGCAGTGTCTTCGTAGGACAGGGGGGACAAGAGACCCAGTACTTC.

This rearrangement joins TRBV27 to TRBJ2-7, with 7 positions matching TRBD1. CDR1 is MNHEY and CDR2 is SMNVEV in the germline V gene (reference sequence). The CDR3 contains 14 residues. With 1 base clipped from V and 5 bases from J, the junction kept 5 bases outside the gene matches. CDR3 protein: CASSLYGQAHEQYF. In DNA form, the CDR3 reads TGTGCCAGCAGTTTATATGGACAGGCCCACGAGCAGTACTTC.

J is TRBJ1-5 and V is TRBV19, with a weak D call TRBD1 (6 bases). In germline, CDR1 is LNHDA, CDR2 SQIVND (reference sequence). The CDR3 has 16 amino acids. V lost 4 bases, J lost 4 bases, and 17 bases lay in between. The CDR3 region has the DNA TGTGCCAGTAGTAAGGGGGATACAGGAGTGAATCAGCCCCAGCATTTT. Its translation: CASSKGDTGVNQPQHF.

The chain employs TRBV7-3 and TRBJ2-2; the match to TRBD1 covers 8 bases. The germline CDR1 and CDR2 sequences are SGHTA and FQGTGA. The CDR3 spans 16 residues. Losses at the gene ends were 5 bases for V and 1 base for J; bases not matched to a gene: 6. The CDR3 DNA sequence: TGTGCCAGCAGCGACCGGACAGGGCGGAACACCGGGGAGCTGTTTTTT. It encodes CASSDRTGRNTGELFF.

The chain carries TRBV7-9 and TRBJ2-4; the match to TRBD1 covers 9 bases. Trimming took 5 bases from V and 2 from J; bases not matched to a gene: 13. This CDR3 contains 18 residues. Germline CDR1 reads SEHNR; CDR2 reads FQNEAQ (reference sequence). CDR3 residues: CASSVEGPYRGPKNIQYF. Written as DNA, the CDR3 is TGTGCCAGCAGCGTAGAGGGCCCTTACAGGGGGCCCAAAAACATTCAGTACTTC.

This chain connects TRBV27 to TRBJ2-7, with 8 bases lining up with TRBD1. V was clipped by 2 bases and J by 3 bases; unmatched bases: 3. Per germline, CDR1 MNHEY and CDR2 SMNVEV (reference sequence). The CDR3 totals 14 residues. CDR3 residues: CASSLGQGLYEQYF. CDR3 nucleotides: TGTGCCAGCAGTTTAGGACAGGGACTCTACGAGCAGTACTTC.

This sequence joins TRBV2 and TRBJ1-5, with no clear D. V gave up 8 bases and J gave up 0 bases, with 14 bases separating them. In germline, CDR1 is SNHLY, CDR2 FYNNEI. CDR3 length: 15 amino acids. In DNA, the CDR3 is TGTGCCAGCTATGGAGGGTTAGATAGCAATCAGCCCCAGCATTTT. Protein: CASYGGLDSNQPQHF.

The rearrangement joins TRBV2 to TRBJ2-7; the D gene is possibly TRBD1 (6 bases). The CDR3 covers 12 residues. CDR1 is SNHLY and CDR2 is FYNNEI in the germline V gene. Between the trimmed V and J ends, which lost 5 bases and 3 bases, there was a span of 8 bases. The CDR3, as DNA: TGTGCCAGCAGTCGGGACAACTACGAGCAGTACTTC. As protein: CASSRDNYEQYF. Full variable domain (outside the CDR3, taken from reference TRBV2 and TRBJ2-7): EPEVTQTPSHQVTQMGQEVILRCVPISNHLYFYWYRQILGQKVEFLVSFYNNEISEKSEIFDDQFSVERPDGSNFTLKIRSTKLEDSAMYFCASSRDNYEQYFGPGTRLTVT.

The genes are TRBV5-1 and TRBJ1-1; 9 nucleotides align to TRBD1. V lost 7 bases to trimming and J lost 3 bases; unmatched junction nucleotides: 4. From germline, CDR1 is SGHRS and CDR2 YFSETQ. This CDR3 comprises 13 residues. This CDR3 is CASRGQGYTEAFF. CDR3 coding DNA: TGCGCCAGCCGGGGACAGGGATACACTGAAGCTTTCTTT. Together with reference TRBV5-1 and TRBJ1-1, the CDR3 gives the full variable domain: KAGVTQTPRYLIKTRGQQVTLSCSPISGHRSVSWYQQTPGQGLQFLFEYFSETQRNKGNFPGRFSGRQFSNSRSEMNVSTLELGDSALYLCASRGQGYTEAFFGQGTRLTVV.

The rearrangement uses TRBV10-1 and TRBJ2-7; D is unresolved. CDR3 length: 15 amino acids. Trimming removed 0 bases from V and 4 bases from J, with 13 bases in between. The germline V gene encodes CDR1 WNHNN and CDR2 SYGVQD (reference sequence). The CDR3 region is CASSESLGLVYEQYF. CDR3 DNA: TGCGCCAGCAGTGAGTCTCTCGGGTTAGTTTACGAGCAGTACTTC.

CDR3 coding DNA: TGTGCCAGCAGCCTCCGACTAGCGGGAGGGCTAGGCGAGCAGTACTTC. Its translation: CASSLRLAGGLGEQYF. The genes are TRBV7-2 and TRBJ2-7; TRBD2 agrees at 14 bases. Per germline, CDR1 SGHTA and CDR2 FQGNSA. The CDR3 length is 16 residues. J gave up 6 bases and V 5 bases, and 9 bases lay outside the gene matches.

The CDR3 coding sequence is TGCGCCAGCAGCCAAGATCGGTCAGGGGGTGGAGATACGCAGTATTTT. It translates to CASSQDRSGGGDTQYF. The chain combines TRBV4-1 with TRBJ2-3; TRBD1 matches at 7 bases. The germline V gene has CDR1 MGHRA and CDR2 YSYEKL. The CDR3 loop spans 16 amino acids. After removal of 0 bases from V and 5 bases from J, the junction contained 8 bases not matched to a gene.

The chain carries TRBV27 and TRBJ2-3; D may be TRBD1 (5 bases). Deletions cut 4 bases from V and 0 bases from J, with 11 bases between. Germline CDR1 reads MNHEY; CDR2 reads SMNVEV (reference sequence). This CDR3 comprises 15 residues. The CDR3 protein is CASSSQGISTDTQYF. CDR3 DNA: TGTGCCAGCAGTTCTCAGGGTATTAGCACAGATACGCAGTATTTT.

The chain couples TRBV5-1 to TRBJ2-3; 11 nucleotides agree with TRBD2. CDR1 and CDR2 from the germline V gene are SGHRS and YFSETQ. Trimming removed 2 bases from V and 5 bases from J; junction bases left unmatched: 7. The CDR3 is 16 amino acids. CDR3 nucleotides: TGCGCCAGCAGCTTTTTAGCGGGAGGGCAGGGAGATACGCAGTATTTT. Amino acids: CASSFLAGGQGDTQYF.

The V and J genes are TRBV11-2 and TRBJ2-5; no reliable D call. With 5 bases removed from V and 2 bases from J, the gap between germline ends came to 9 bases. Germline V gene lookup returns CDR1 SGHAT and CDR2 FQNNGV. The CDR3 sequence is 13 residues long. The DNA for the CDR3 is TGTGCCAGCAGCATAACAGTTCAAGAGACCCAGTACTTC. Amino acid sequence: CASSITVQETQYF.

This clone is categorized as medium-sized (0.01 to 0.1%). This chain uses TRBV4-3 with TRBJ2-6; possible D gene TRBD2, 5 bases. Trimming shortened V by 0 bases and J by 0 bases, and 6 bases separated the two germline ends. The germline CDR1 and CDR2 sequences are LGHNA and YSLEER. There are 16 residues in the CDR3. The CDR3 here is CASSQDGSSGANVLTF. CDR3 bases: TGCGCCAGCAGCCAAGATGGGAGCTCTGGGGCCAACGTCCTGACTTTC.

V gene TRBV7-3 combines with J gene TRBJ2-7, with TRBD2 as a possible D gene (6 bases). V was cut by 3 bases and J by 5 bases, with 14 bases left in between. This CDR3 comprises 14 residues. CDR1 and CDR2 (germline): SGHTA, FQGTGA. For the CDR3, the DNA is TGTGCCAGCAGCTTGGGGACTGGGGTCGACGAGCAGTACTTC. Its protein product is CASSLGTGVDEQYF.

The chain carries TRBV9 and TRBJ2-1; weak D call: TRBD2 (5 bases). Trimming stripped 6 bases from V and 1 base from J, with 11 bases between. The germline V gene has CDR1 SGDLS and CDR2 YYNGEE. The CDR3 loop spans 14 amino acids. CDR3 amino acids: CASNGGPSYNEQFF. The CDR3 nucleotides are TGTGCCAGCAACGGCGGGCCATCCTACAATGAGCAGTTCTTC.

The rearrangement joins TRBV27 to TRBJ1-5; TRBD1 aligns across 7 bases. Unmatched junction bases numbered 13, after V lost 6 bases and J lost 5 bases. The CDR3 loop spans 16 amino acids. Germline lookup yields CDR1 MNHEY and CDR2 SMNVEV (reference sequence). The CDR3 DNA is TGTGCCAGCAGAGGCTACGGGACAGCCTTTGATCAGCCCCAGCATTTT. Its translation: CASRGYGTAFDQPQHF.

This clone was counted once. The rearrangement links TRBV5-1 to TRBJ2-7; D is uncertain. Germline-derived CDR1 and CDR2 are SGHRS and YFSETQ. The V end was cut by 7 bases, the J end by 0 bases, with 11 bases between. This CDR3 comprises 13 residues. Here the CDR3 DNA reads TGCGCCAGCGGGCGAAGAACCTCCTACGAGCAGTACTTC. Protein product: CASGRRTSYEQYF.

The chain links TRBV4-1 to TRBJ2-6, with D possibly TRBD2 on 5 matching bases. Germline CDR1 MGHRA, CDR2 YSYEKL. Trimming removed 0 bases from V and 1 base from J, with 10 bases in between. The CDR3 totals 17 residues. The CDR3 here is CASSQDRGSSGANVLTF. The CDR3 DNA reads TGCGCCAGCAGCCAAGATCGGGGAAGTTCTGGGGCCAACGTCCTGACTTTC.

The genes are TRBV5-8 and TRBJ1-4, with a weak D call TRBD1 (6 bases). V dropped 3 bases and J dropped 1 base, with 13 bases sitting between them. There are 16 residues in the CDR3. Germline CDR1 SGHTS, CDR2 YDEGEE. CDR3 DNA: TGTGCCAGCAGCTATAGGGGACACCTAACTAATGAAAAACTGTTTTTT. Its translation is CASSYRGHLTNEKLFF. The whole variable domain, filled in from reference TRBV5-8 and TRBJ1-4, reads EAGVTQSPTHLIKTRGQQATLRCSPISGHTSVYWYQQALGLGLQFLLWYDEGEERNRGNFPPRFSGRQFPNYSSELNVNALELEDSALYLCASSYRGHLTNEKLFFGSGTQLSVL.

This chain uses TRBV10-3 with TRBJ1-4; D uncertain. The germline V gene encodes CDR1 ENHRY and CDR2 SYGVKD. The V end lost 3 bases, the J end lost 0 bases, and 8 bases lay between the germline ends. CDR3 length: 15 amino acids. The CDR3 DNA is TGTGCCATCAGTGAATGGAGGACAACTAATGAAAAACTGTTTTTT. As protein: CAISEWRTTNEKLFF.

CDR3 nucleotides: TGTGCCAGCAGTTACCGGTCTTCTCGGGCAGATACGCAGTATTTT. It specifies CASSYRSSRADTQYF. The J gene is TRBJ2-3, the V gene TRBV6-5; D is unresolved. CDR1 is MNHEY, CDR2 SVGAGI, per germline. V was trimmed by 2 bases and J by 4 bases, leaving 13 bases between them. This CDR3 contains 15 residues.

The chain joins TRBV18 to TRBJ1-1; D gene uncertain. The germline V gene encodes CDR1 KGHSH and CDR2 LQKENI. The V end lost 2 bases, the J end lost 0 bases, and 10 bases lay between the germline ends. This CDR3 has 15 residues. The CDR3 coding sequence is TGTGCCAGCTCACCAGATTCACAGCTGAACACTGAAGCTTTCTTT. It yields the protein CASSPDSQLNTEAFF.

The chain recombines TRBV10-3 with TRBJ2-7; D is ambiguous. The germline V and J ends were trimmed by 3 bases and 7 bases, with 7 bases remaining between them. The CDR3 sequence is 11 residues long. Per the germline V gene, CDR1 is ENHRY and CDR2 is SYGVKD. CDR3 residues: CAISDLREQYF. The CDR3 DNA follows: TGTGCCATCAGTGACTTGAGGGAGCAGTACTTC.